Detailed here is one TCR beta chain. Germline CDR1 is SEHNR and CDR2 is FQNEAQ (reference sequence). The CDR3 loop spans 15 amino acids. Trimming removed 6 bases from V and 5 bases from J, with 18 bases in between. The source of the sample is a study of blood T cell repertoires in COVID-19. Overall study: The analysed material was cDNA or gDNA that came from T cells, B-cell-depleted T cells, or PBMCs.

Original handling: How many nucleated cells were present was estimated from reference gene primer amplification. Only in-frame clones appear in the TCRdb table, and some are missing; sequencing was by immunoSEQ multiplex PCR. That table is the source of V, J and clone size, and D and trimming were worked out from the DNA. The table has hundreds of thousands of clones, approximately 88% seen once. The chain recombines TRBV7-9 with TRBJ2-3; perhaps TRBD2 as D (7 bases). This TCR was recovered from a woman in her twenties or thirties who had recovered from COVID-19. Sequenced: PBMCs or T cells enriched from blood (not recorded which). CDR3 protein: CASSFLGGALDTQYF. The CDR3 nucleotides are TGTGCCAGCAGTTTTTTAGGGGGGGCCTTAGATACGCAGTATTTT.